This is a list of T cell receptor beta chains from one sample in a study of cytomegalovirus exposure and HLA in healthy donors. Sequencing used immunoSEQ multiplex PCR; TCRdb keeps in-frame clones, though not all of them. The table records about 120,000 clones, 85% to 90% of them present only once. Sequencing used PBMCs. The receptors here all came from a woman in her late teens or twenties in good health and CMV-seronegative. Both conserved end residues are part of each CDR3. Fields, in order: CDR3 protein, CDR3 DNA, J gene, D gene, clone size, V gene. D genes are given only for firm matches. Size is stated for part of the rows, as once, few or many counts, or as a class when the clone is expanded.

CDR3: CASSPTSGLLNTGELFF
DNA: TGTGCCAGCAGCCCTACTAGCGGGCTTTTGAACACCGGGGAGCTGTTTTTT
J: TRBJ2-2
D: TRBD2
size: NA
V: TRBV7-7

CDR3: CAWRTAVNEKLFF
DNA: TGTGCCTGGAGAACGGCGGTCAATGAAAAACTGTTTTTT
J: TRBJ1-4
D: NA
size: NA
V: TRBV30

CDR3: CASSTSGLHANTGELFF
DNA: TGCGCCAGCAGTACTAGCGGCCTACACGCGAACACCGGGGAGCTGTTTTTT
J: TRBJ2-2
D: TRBD2
size: NA
V: TRBV10-2

CDR3: CASSEGGPPEAFF
DNA: TGTGCCAGCAGTGAGGGGGGACCCCCTGAAGCTTTCTTT
J: TRBJ1-1
D: NA
size: NA
V: TRBV2

CDR3: CASSPRQVSTEAFF
DNA: TGTGCCAGCAGCCCCCGACAGGTTAGCACTGAAGCTTTCTTT
J: TRBJ1-1
D: NA
size: once
V: TRBV5-4

CDR3: CASSDTGDNEKLFF
DNA: TGTGCCAGCAGTGACACAGGGGATAATGAAAAACTGTTTTTT
J: TRBJ1-4
D: TRBD1
size: NA
V: TRBV6-6

CDR3: CASSPRPQRYGYTF
DNA: TGTGCCAGCTCACCTCGTCCACAACGATATGGCTACACCTTC
J: TRBJ1-2
D: NA
size: NA
V: TRBV18

CDR3: CASSLDPTGDDEAFF
DNA: TGCGCCAGCAGCTTGGACCCGACAGGGGATGATGAAGCTTTCTTT
J: TRBJ1-1
D: TRBD1
size: NA
V: TRBV5-1

CDR3: CASSDSIGGNTEAFF
DNA: TGTGCCAGCAGCGACTCAATAGGGGGGAACACTGAAGCTTTCTTT
J: TRBJ1-1
D: NA
size: NA
V: TRBV4-2

CDR3: CASSFPLVRVPGELFF
DNA: TGCGCCAGCAGCTTCCCCTTAGTGAGAGTACCCGGGGAGCTGTTTTTT
J: TRBJ2-2
D: NA
size: NA
V: TRBV5-1

CDR3: CASSASQGMNTEAFF
DNA: TGCGCCAGCAGCGCCTCCCAGGGGATGAACACTGAAGCTTTCTTT
J: TRBJ1-1
D: NA
size: NA
V: TRBV5-1

CDR3: CASSRGAVSGAGRAGELFF
DNA: TGTGCCAGCAGTCGTGGGGCTGTTTCAGGCGCAGGGAGGGCCGGGGAGCTGTTTTTT
J: TRBJ2-2
D: TRBD2
size: NA
V: TRBV28

CDR3: CASSYRGSQPQHF
DNA: TGTGCCAGCAGTTACAGGGGCAGTCAGCCCCAGCATTTT
J: TRBJ1-5
D: NA
size: NA
V: TRBV6-5

CDR3: CASHRGPNDIQYF
DNA: TGTGCCAGCCACAGGGGCCCTAACGACATTCAGTACTTC
J: TRBJ2-4
D: TRBD1
size: NA
V: TRBV6-5

CDR3: CASSFSNRANEQFF
DNA: TGTGCCAGCAGTTTCTCGAACAGGGCGAATGAGCAGTTCTTC
J: TRBJ2-1
D: NA
size: NA
V: TRBV28

CDR3: CASSQALAGANTGELFF
DNA: TGTGCCAGCAGCCAAGCCCTAGCGGGGGCGAACACCGGGGAGCTGTTTTTT
J: TRBJ2-2
D: TRBD2
size: NA
V: TRBV4-2

CDR3: CASSPSNGEGFYGYTF
DNA: TGCGCCAGCAGCCCGAGTAACGGGGAGGGGTTCTATGGCTACACCTTC
J: TRBJ1-2
D: NA
size: NA
V: TRBV4-3

CDR3: CASSPIRNQPQHF
DNA: TGTGCCAGCAGTCCTATAAGAAATCAGCCCCAGCATTTT
J: TRBJ1-5
D: NA
size: NA
V: TRBV27

CDR3: CASSIDRGKQETQYF
DNA: TGTGCCAGCAGCATAGACAGGGGCAAGCAAGAGACCCAGTACTTC
J: TRBJ2-5
D: TRBD1
size: NA
V: TRBV2

CDR3: CASSQLIRTDDPNTEAFF
DNA: TGTGCCAGCAGCCAGCTGATTCGGACAGACGACCCGAACACTGAAGCTTTCTTT
J: TRBJ1-1
D: NA
size: NA
V: TRBV4-2

CDR3: CASRTQGYTEAFF
DNA: TGTGCCAGCAGAACACAGGGGTACACTGAAGCTTTCTTT
J: TRBJ1-1
D: TRBD1
size: NA
V: TRBV6-5

CDR3: CASSLAVPGILSEAFF
DNA: TGTGCCAGCAGTTTAGCCGTCCCAGGGATTCTCTCTGAAGCTTTCTTT
J: TRBJ1-1
D: NA
size: NA
V: TRBV28

CDR3: CATSDGNTDTQYF
DNA: TGCGCCACCTCGGACGGGAACACAGATACGCAGTATTTT
J: TRBJ2-3
D: NA
size: few
V: TRBV10-1

CDR3: CASSLRDLAVYTF
DNA: TGTGCCAGTAGTCTCCGGGACTTGGCTGTCTACACCTTC
J: TRBJ1-2
D: NA
size: NA
V: TRBV19

CDR3: CASSNTPTANYEQYF
DNA: TGTGCCAGCAGTAACACTCCGACAGCCAACTACGAGCAGTACTTC
J: TRBJ2-7
D: NA
size: few
V: TRBV28

CDR3: CASSEQGRDTQYF
DNA: TGTGCCAGCAGTGAACAGGGTAGAGATACGCAGTATTTT
J: TRBJ2-3
D: NA
size: once
V: TRBV2

CDR3: CAWKQGVSTDTQYF
DNA: TGTGCCTGGAAACAGGGTGTTAGCACAGATACGCAGTATTTT
J: TRBJ2-3
D: NA
size: NA
V: TRBV30

CDR3: CASSARDTQYF
DNA: TGTGCCAGCAGTGCCCGGGATACGCAGTATTTT
J: TRBJ2-3
D: NA
size: NA
V: TRBV2

CDR3: CASSFSSAPGYEQYF
DNA: TGTGCCAGCAGTTTTTCGTCCGCACCGGGGTACGAGCAGTACTTC
J: TRBJ2-7
D: NA
size: NA
V: TRBV27

CDR3: CASSVGQGAYGYTF
DNA: TGTGCCAGCAGCGTAGGACAGGGGGCCTATGGCTACACCTTC
J: TRBJ1-2
D: TRBD1
size: NA
V: TRBV9

CDR3: CASSSQPQGKDTQYF
DNA: TGTGCCAGCAGTTCCCAACCCCAGGGTAAAGATACGCAGTATTTT
J: TRBJ2-3
D: NA
size: NA
V: TRBV6-1

CDR3: CASSIITGGTGELFF
DNA: TGTGCCAGTAGTATTATTACCGGGGGCACCGGGGAGCTGTTTTTT
J: TRBJ2-2
D: NA
size: NA
V: TRBV19

CDR3: CASRTGGLNQPQHF
DNA: TGTGCCAGCAGAACAGGGGGCTTGAATCAGCCCCAGCATTTT
J: TRBJ1-5
D: TRBD1
size: NA
V: TRBV28

CDR3: CASSLGQAPGGYTF
DNA: TGTGCCAGCAGTTTAGGACAGGCGCCGGGAGGCTACACCTTC
J: TRBJ1-2
D: TRBD1
size: NA
V: TRBV28

CDR3: CASSPQAGGKETQYF
DNA: TGTGCCAGCAGCCCTCAGGCTGGCGGGAAAGAGACCCAGTACTTC
J: TRBJ2-5
D: NA
size: NA
V: TRBV9

CDR3: CSGAFGTSSPEQFF
DNA: TGCAGCGGAGCCTTCGGGACTTCGTCCCCGGAGCAGTTCTTC
J: TRBJ2-1
D: NA
size: NA
V: TRBV29-1